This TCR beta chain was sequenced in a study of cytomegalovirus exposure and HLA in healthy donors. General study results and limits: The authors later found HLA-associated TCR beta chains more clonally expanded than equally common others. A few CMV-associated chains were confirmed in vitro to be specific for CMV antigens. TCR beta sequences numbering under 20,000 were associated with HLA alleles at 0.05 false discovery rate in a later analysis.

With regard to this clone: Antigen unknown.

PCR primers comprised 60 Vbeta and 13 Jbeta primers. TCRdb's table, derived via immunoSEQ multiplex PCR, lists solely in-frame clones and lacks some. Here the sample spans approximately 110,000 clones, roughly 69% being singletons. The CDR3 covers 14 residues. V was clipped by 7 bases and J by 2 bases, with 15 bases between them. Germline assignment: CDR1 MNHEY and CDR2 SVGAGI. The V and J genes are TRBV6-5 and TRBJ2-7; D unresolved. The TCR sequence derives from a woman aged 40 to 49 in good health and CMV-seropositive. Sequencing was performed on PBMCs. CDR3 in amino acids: CASKIGQATYEQYF. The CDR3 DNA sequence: TGTGCCAGCAAGATAGGCCAGGCCACCTACGAGCAGTACTTC.